Presented here are 30 T cell receptor beta chains from one specimen sequenced in a study of T-cell memory formation after mild COVID-19. TCRdb recomputed calls from the 5' RACE reads with MiXCR, one row per CDR3 protein. The data hold around 250,000 distinct CDR3 sequences, with 15% to 20% observed a single time. The sequenced sample consisted of PBMCs or a T cell subset sorted from them (not recorded which). The origin of the receptors is a man between 18 and 35 years old who had mild COVID-19 (a few samples of this study predate the infection). Cell type and time point are not known.

This clonotype was observed at least ten times. The chain couples TRBV9 to TRBJ1-2, with no clear D. Trimming pared 3 bases from V and 8 bases from J, leaving 8 bases between. Germline assignment: CDR1 SGDLS and CDR2 YYNGEE. This CDR3 comprises 11 residues. CDR3 amino acids: CASSGYPGYTF. The CDR3 DNA sequence: TGTGCCAGCAGCGGTTACCCAGGCTACACCTTC.

This clonotype was counted only a few times. This rearrangement joins TRBV5-1 to TRBJ1-2; 11 nucleotides align to TRBD1. Per the germline V gene, CDR1 is SGHRS and CDR2 is YFSETQ. The CDR3 length is 15 residues. Trimming at V came to 3 bases and at J to 4 bases, leaving 5 bases not matched to a gene. CDR3 amino acids: CASSSRDRGAYGYTF. The CDR3 DNA sequence: TGCGCCAGCAGCTCCCGGGACAGGGGGGCCTATGGCTACACCTTC.

V is TRBV7-9 and J is TRBJ2-1, with 7 nucleotides matching TRBD2. The CDR3 runs to 14 residues. V lost 2 bases to trimming and J lost 9 bases; unmatched junction nucleotides: 7. Germline V gives CDR1 SEHNR, CDR2 FQNEAQ (reference sequence). The CDR3 region has the DNA TGTGCCAGCAGCTTATACGGGGGGACGGGTGAGCAGTTCTTC. Protein: CASSLYGGTGEQFF.

CDR3 sequence: CASSLGGPLNGYTF. The DNA of the CDR3 is TGTGCCAGCAGCTTAGGCGGACCTCTCAATGGCTACACCTTC. This chain uses TRBV7-2 with TRBJ1-2, with D unresolved. This CDR3 contains 14 residues. The germline V gene encodes CDR1 SGHTA and CDR2 FQGNSA. Trimming removed 1 base from V and 6 bases from J, with 12 bases in between.

V is TRBV23-1 and J is TRBJ1-2; TRBD1 might be the D (5 bases). TRBV23-1 is an open reading frame, and its role is uncertain. Trimming pared 0 bases from V and 4 bases from J, leaving 9 bases between. This CDR3 is 14 amino acids long. CDR3: CASSQSRTIYGYTF. The CDR3 DNA sequence: TGCGCCAGCAGTCAATCTAGGACAATCTATGGCTACACCTTC.

This clonotype was recorded a few times. The rearrangement links TRBV6-1 to TRBJ1-1; no firm D call. Looked up from germline, CDR1 is MNHNS and CDR2 is SASEGT. Deletions cut 3 bases from V and 13 bases from J, with 15 bases between. CDR3 length equals 12 residues. The CDR3 DNA is TGTGCCAGCAGTGAGTGGACCCGTGAGAGTTTCTTT. It encodes CASSEWTRESFF.

This clonotype appeared a few times. The chain recombines TRBV7-8 with TRBJ2-5; possible D gene TRBD2, 5 bases. CDR1 is SGHVS, CDR2 FQNEAQ, per germline. The CDR3 extends over 15 amino acids. Trimming pared 5 bases from V and 0 bases from J, leaving 13 bases between. The CDR3 spells CASSPQAGNQETQYF. Written as DNA, the CDR3 is TGTGCCAGCAGCCCTCAAGCCGGGAACCAAGAGACCCAGTACTTC. Variable domain in full (rest from reference TRBV7-8 and TRBJ2-5): GAGVSQSPRYKVAKRGQDVALRCDPISGHVSLFWYQQALGQGPEFLTYFQNEAQLDKSGLPSDRFFAERPEGSVSTLKIQRTQQEDSAVYLCASSPQAGNQETQYFGPGTRLLVL.

The chain carries TRBV12-3 or TRBV12-4 and TRBJ2-7, with 9 bases identical to TRBD2. The length of the CDR3 is 15 residues. The J segment lost 4 bases and the V segment lost 3 bases, leaving 7 bases of the junction unmatched. In DNA, the CDR3 is TGTGCCAGCAGTTTCGGGCTAGCGGGGCTGTACGAGCAGTACGTC. It yields the protein CASSFGLAGLYEQYV.

The chain combines TRBV5-5 with TRBJ2-1; the match to TRBD1 covers 9 bases. From germline, CDR1 is SGHKS and CDR2 YYEKEE (reference sequence). The CDR3 loop spans 16 amino acids. V gave up 0 bases and J gave up 6 bases; unmatched junction bases: 7. The CDR3 DNA reads TGTGCCAGCAGCTTGGGGATCGGACAGGGGACCAATGAGCAGTTCTTC. It is translated as CASSLGIGQGTNEQFF. Combining the CDR3 with reference TRBV5-5 and TRBJ2-1 gives the whole variable domain DAGVTQSPTHLIKTRGQQVTLRCSPISGHKSVSWYQQVLGQGPQFIFQYYEKEERGRGNFPDRFSARQFPNYSSELNVNALLLGDSALYLCASSLGIGQGTNEQFFGPGTRLTVL.

The gene calls are TRBV7-2 and TRBJ2-2; D is possibly TRBD1 or TRBD2 (5 bases each). V lost 2 bases and J 2 bases, leaving 15 bases between the germline ends. Germline CDR1 SGHTA, CDR2 FQGNSA. The length of the CDR3 is 17 residues. CDR3 in amino acids: CASSLWGLGSNTGELFF. DNA for the CDR3: TGTGCCAGCAGCTTATGGGGCTTGGGGAGCAACACCGGGGAGCTGTTTTTT.

This clonotype has a handful of counts. The CDR3 coding sequence is TGTGCCAGCAGTTTTTATAGTGGCGCGGATCAGCCCCAGCATTTT. This gives the protein CASSFYSGADQPQHF. The genes are TRBV12-3 or TRBV12-4 and TRBJ1-5, with unresolved D. Trimming removed 3 bases from V and 5 bases from J, with 14 bases in between. The CDR3 totals 15 residues.

V and J are TRBV20-1 and TRBJ2-5, with 8 positions matching TRBD1. The CDR3 is made up of 14 amino acids. Unmatched junction bases numbered 3, after V lost 2 bases and J lost 1 base. In germline, CDR1 is DFQATT, CDR2 SNEGSKA (reference sequence). DNA for the CDR3: TGCAGTGCTAGACCCCAGGGGGCCCAAGAGACCCAGTACTTC. Protein product: CSARPQGAQETQYF.

The chain combines TRBV7-2 with TRBJ2-1; TRBD2 might be the D (6 bases). The germline V and J ends were trimmed by 3 bases and 12 bases, with 15 bases remaining between them. CDR3 size: 13 residues. The germline gives CDR1 SGHTA, CDR2 FQGNSA. CDR3 sequence reads: CASSLAMVGGQFF. The CDR3 bases are TGTGCCAGCAGCTTGGCTATGGTGGGAGGGCAGTTCTTC.

This sequence joins TRBV5-1 and TRBJ2-5; 7 bases are a match to TRBD2. The CDR3 sequence is 13 residues long. V lost 6 bases, J lost 1 base, and 3 bases stayed unmatched. The germline V gene has CDR1 SGHRS and CDR2 YFSETQ. The CDR3 is CASNAGAQETQYF. CDR3 nucleotide sequence: TGCGCCAGCAACGCGGGAGCCCAAGAGACCCAGTACTTC.

Ten or more counts support this clonotype. The rearrangement links TRBV10-1 to TRBJ1-2; D remains unclear. The CDR3 consists of 16 residues. CDR1 WNHNN and CDR2 SYGVQD come from the germline V gene (reference sequence). Trimming took 0 bases from V and 4 from J, leaving 15 bases between them. The CDR3 DNA follows: TGCGCCAGCAGTGAGTCGAGAGGGCTGGGATTCTATGGCTACACCTTC. Translation gives CASSESRGLGFYGYTF.

The gene calls are TRBV6-5 and TRBJ1-6; unclear D gene. V was shortened by 0 bases and J by 0 bases, with 18 bases between the two germline ends. From germline, CDR1 is MNHEY and CDR2 SVGAGI. This CDR3 region has 20 residues. The CDR3 spells CASSYSIGLGSSSYNSPLHF. The CDR3 DNA is TGTGCCAGCAGTTACTCGATCGGGTTGGGCTCCAGCTCCTATAATTCACCCCTCCACTTT.

V gene TRBV29-1 combines with J gene TRBJ2-2, with 10 bases aligning to TRBD1. With V trimmed by 7 bases and J by 4 bases, 3 bases remained unmatched. CDR3 length: 13 residues. Germline loops: CDR1 SQVTM, CDR2 ANQGSEA. Here the CDR3 DNA reads TGCAGCGGACAGGGGGCGGCCACCGGGGAGCTGTTTTTT. Translating it yields CSGQGAATGELFF.

In this sample, this clonotype turned up a few times. The DNA for the CDR3 is TGTGCCAGCAGCTGGGACGTTGCCAAAAACATTCAGTACTTC. This codes for CASSWDVAKNIQYF. The chain links TRBV6-6 to TRBJ2-4, with D perhaps TRBD1 or TRBD2 (5 bases each). Between the trimmed V and J ends, which lost 6 bases and 1 base, there was a span of 10 bases. From germline, CDR1 is MNHNY and CDR2 SVGAGI (reference sequence). CDR3 length: 14 amino acids.

This clonotype was seen only a few times. J is TRBJ2-1 and V is TRBV5-1, with 9 bases fitting TRBD2. The CDR3 totals 16 residues. After removal of 5 bases from V and 6 bases from J, the junction contained 12 bases not matched to a gene. Germline loops: CDR1 SGHRS, CDR2 YFSETQ. DNA for the CDR3: TGCGCCAGCAGGACCGGGACTAGCAGTCTGGGCAATGAGCAGTTCTTC. Amino acid sequence: CASRTGTSSLGNEQFF.

The sample holds a few counts of this clonotype. The V gene is TRBV28, the J gene TRBJ2-4; D ambiguous. Germline CDR1 reads MDHEN; CDR2 reads SYDVKM. The CDR3 sequence is 16 residues long. With 1 base removed from V and 4 bases from J, the gap between germline ends came to 14 bases. The CDR3 region has the DNA TGTGCCAGCAGTTTATTACGGCCCGAAGAGAAAAACATTCAGTACTTC. This gives the protein CASSLLRPEEKNIQYF.

This clonotype was seen a handful of times. V and J are TRBV12-3 or TRBV12-4 and TRBJ2-3, with D perhaps TRBD2 (6 bases). This CDR3 is built from 16 residues. The V gene lost 6 bases and the J gene lost 3 bases, with 19 bases spanning the gap. Written as DNA, the CDR3 is TGTGCCAGCAGCCTGCCGCCGGGAGCGGTTACAGATACGCAGTATTTT. It translates to CASSLPPGAVTDTQYF.

The CDR3 region is CASSPQGAKTEAFF. DNA for the CDR3: TGCGCCAGCAGCCCACAGGGGGCGAAAACTGAAGCTTTCTTT. The chain recombines TRBV5-1 with TRBJ1-1; TRBD1 aligns across 9 bases. This CDR3 contains 14 residues. Trimming at V came to 4 bases and at J to 5 bases, leaving 6 bases not matched to a gene. Germline loops: CDR1 SGHRS, CDR2 YFSETQ.

This clonotype turned up a few times. This chain connects TRBV4-1 to TRBJ1-2, with a possible D match to TRBD1 (5 bases). Germline V gene sequence: CDR1 MGHRA, CDR2 YSYEKL. The CDR3 runs 15 residues. The germline V and J ends were trimmed by 2 bases and 4 bases, with 14 bases remaining between them. Here the CDR3 DNA reads TGCGCCAGCAGCCAACCCCAGGGCCGCCGCTATGGCTACACCTTC. The encoded protein is CASSQPQGRRYGYTF.

The rearrangement uses TRBV3-1 and TRBJ1-1; 7 bases fit TRBD1. Losses at the gene ends were 8 bases for V and 0 bases for J; bases not matched to a gene: 3. The V gene's germline CDR1 is LGHDT and CDR2 YNNKEL (reference sequence). This CDR3 has 13 residues. The CDR3 region is CASQQGMNTEAFF. The CDR3 coding sequence is TGTGCCAGCCAACAGGGGATGAACACTGAAGCTTTCTTT.

Only a few counts were recorded for this clonotype. The chain joins TRBV5-1 to TRBJ2-3; 11 positions agree with TRBD2. CDR1 and CDR2 from the germline V gene are SGHRS and YFSETQ. Germline trimming cut 4 bases from V and 0 bases from J; bases unmatched to any gene: 4. The length of the CDR3 is 16 residues. The CDR3 loop is CASSTGLAESTDTQYF. CDR3 nucleotide sequence: TGCGCCAGCAGCACGGGACTAGCGGAGAGCACAGATACGCAGTATTTT.

In its sample, this clonotype was seen a few times. The rearrangement joins TRBV15 to TRBJ1-1; no definite D call. The CDR3 runs to 14 residues. Germline V gene sequence: CDR1 LNHNV, CDR2 YYDKDF (reference sequence). V dropped 3 bases and J dropped 4 bases, with 12 bases sitting between them. The CDR3, as DNA: TGTGCCACCAGCAGTCTTAGCTTGGTCACTGAAGCTTTCTTT. It codes for CATSSLSLVTEAFF.

In this sample, this clonotype turned up a few times. The CDR3 sequence: CAIRGLAGTTDTQYF. In DNA, the CDR3 is TGTGCCATCAGGGGACTAGCGGGGACCACAGATACGCAGTATTTT. The chain combines TRBV10-3 with TRBJ2-3; TRBD2 matches 13 bases. Germline V gene sequence: CDR1 ENHRY, CDR2 SYGVKD. This CDR3 is built from 15 residues. Germline trimming cut 6 bases from V and 2 bases from J; bases unmatched to any gene: 2.

The gene calls are TRBV5-6 and TRBJ2-7; D is undetermined. The germline V gene encodes CDR1 SGHDT and CDR2 YYEEEE. The V and J ends lost 0 bases and 0 bases respectively, with 4 bases between them. The CDR3 has 13 amino acids. The CDR3 DNA reads as TGTGCCAGCAGCTTGGTAGCCTCCTACGAGCAGTACGTC. Translating it yields CASSLVASYEQYV.

The chain employs TRBV7-9 and TRBJ2-3, with D possibly called TRBD1 or TRBD2 (5 bases each). The CDR3 covers 15 residues. V shed 1 base and J shed 3 bases, with 11 bases lying between them. Germline V lookup: CDR1 SEHNR, CDR2 FQNEAQ (reference sequence). CDR3 sequence (DNA): TGTGCCAGCAGCTTAGTCGTGGGGGAGACAGATACGCAGTATTTT. Its protein is CASSLVVGETDTQYF.

This clonotype was seen a handful of times. The J gene is TRBJ2-3, the V gene TRBV9; TRBD1 aligns across 10 bases. The CDR3 runs to 14 residues. The trim removed 6 bases at V and 5 bases at J, leaving 6 bases unmatched. Germline-derived CDR1 and CDR2 are SGDLS and YYNGEE. CDR3 loop: CASNKDRGGDTQYF. CDR3 sequence (DNA): TGTGCCAGCAACAAGGACAGGGGGGGAGATACGCAGTATTTT.